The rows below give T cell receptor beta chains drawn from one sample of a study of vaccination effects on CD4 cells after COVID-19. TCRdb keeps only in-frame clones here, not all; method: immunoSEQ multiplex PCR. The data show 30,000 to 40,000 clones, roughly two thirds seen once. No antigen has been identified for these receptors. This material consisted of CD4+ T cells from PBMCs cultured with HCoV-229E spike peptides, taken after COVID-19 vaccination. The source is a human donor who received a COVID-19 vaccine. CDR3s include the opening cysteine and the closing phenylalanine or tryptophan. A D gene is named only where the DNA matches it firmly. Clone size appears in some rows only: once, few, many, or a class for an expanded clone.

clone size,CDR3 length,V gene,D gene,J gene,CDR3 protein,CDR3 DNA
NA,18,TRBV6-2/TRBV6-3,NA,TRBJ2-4,CASSYSIAQVVVKNIQYF,TGTGCCAGCAGTTACTCGATTGCTCAAGTGGTTGTCAAAAACATTCAGTACTTC
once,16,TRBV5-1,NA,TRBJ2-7,CASSLTTPWAQGEQYF,TGCGCCAGCAGCTTGACAACACCGTGGGCCCAGGGCGAGCAGTACTTC
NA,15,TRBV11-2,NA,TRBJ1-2,CASSSLSRDGVGYTF,TGTGCCAGCAGCTCCCTGAGCCGGGACGGTGTAGGCTACACCTTC
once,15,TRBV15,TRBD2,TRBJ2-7,CATSRGLAGSHEQYF,TGTGCCACCAGCAGAGGATTAGCGGGGTCCCACGAGCAGTACTTC
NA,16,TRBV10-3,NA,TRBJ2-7,CATRHAPNEYPYEQYF,TGTGCCACGAGGCACGCTCCGAACGAATATCCCTACGAGCAGTACTTC
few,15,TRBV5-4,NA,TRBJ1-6,CASSLAGRENSPLHF,TGTGCCAGCAGCTTGGCGGGCAGGGAAAATTCACCCCTCCACTTT
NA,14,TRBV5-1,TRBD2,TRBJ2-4,CASSLDGTRNIQYF,TGCGCCAGCAGCTTGGATGGGACTAGAAACATTCAGTACTTC
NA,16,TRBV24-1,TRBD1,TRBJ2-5,CATSDSGQGAYQTQYF,TGTGCCACCAGTGATTCCGGACAGGGGGCTTATCAGACCCAGTACTTC
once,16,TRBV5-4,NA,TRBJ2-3,CASSLAFKSPADTQYF,TGTGCCAGCAGCTTGGCCTTCAAATCCCCCGCGGATACGCAGTATTTT
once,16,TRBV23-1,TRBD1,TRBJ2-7,CASSQSFGTDTYEQYF,TGCGCCAGCAGTCAATCTTTTGGGACAGATACCTACGAGCAGTACTTC
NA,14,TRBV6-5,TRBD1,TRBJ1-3,CASSNRGPGNTIYF,TGTGCCAGCAGTAATAGGGGGCCTGGAAACACCATATATTTT
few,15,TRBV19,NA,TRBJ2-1,CASKSLAHSYNEQFF,TGTGCCAGTAAGTCGCTAGCGCACTCCTACAATGAGCAGTTCTTC
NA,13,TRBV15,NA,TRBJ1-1,CATSSPMNTEAFF,TGTGCCACCAGCAGCCCCATGAACACTGAAGCTTTCTTT
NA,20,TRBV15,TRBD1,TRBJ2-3,CATSRGWLDRFIIGPDTQYF,TGTGCCACCAGCAGGGGTTGGTTGGACAGGTTTATAATAGGACCAGATACGCAGTATTTT
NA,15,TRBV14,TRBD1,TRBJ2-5,CASSLRTGMGQTQYF,TGTGCCAGCAGCCTTAGGACAGGAATGGGTCAGACCCAGTACTTC
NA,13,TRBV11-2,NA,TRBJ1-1,CASSLAVNTEAFF,TGTGCCAGCAGCTTAGCAGTGAACACTGAAGCTTTCTTT
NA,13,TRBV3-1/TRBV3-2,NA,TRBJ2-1,CASSQAVALEQFF,TGTGCCAGCAGCCAAGCCGTCGCTCTAGAGCAGTTCTTC
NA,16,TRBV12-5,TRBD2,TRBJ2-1,CASGLVTGGELNEQFF,TGTGCTAGTGGTTTGGTAACGGGGGGAGAACTCAATGAGCAGTTCTTC
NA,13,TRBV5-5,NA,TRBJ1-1,CASTPSDQVEAFF,TGTGCCAGCACCCCTTCTGATCAGGTTGAAGCTTTCTTT
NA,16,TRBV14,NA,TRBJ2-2,CASSQETWGSTGELFF,TGTGCCAGCAGCCAAGAAACGTGGGGGAGCACCGGGGAGCTGTTTTTT
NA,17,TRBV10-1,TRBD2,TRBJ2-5,CASSGQTSGRTQETQYF,TGCGCCAGCAGTGGCCAAACTAGCGGGAGGACCCAAGAGACCCAGTACTTC
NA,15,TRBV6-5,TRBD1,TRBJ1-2,CASSPETGGVYGYTF,TGTGCCAGCAGTCCGGAGACAGGGGGAGTCTATGGCTACACCTTC
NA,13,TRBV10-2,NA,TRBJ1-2,CASRALANYGYTF,TGCGCCAGCAGAGCCTTAGCTAACTATGGCTACACCTTC